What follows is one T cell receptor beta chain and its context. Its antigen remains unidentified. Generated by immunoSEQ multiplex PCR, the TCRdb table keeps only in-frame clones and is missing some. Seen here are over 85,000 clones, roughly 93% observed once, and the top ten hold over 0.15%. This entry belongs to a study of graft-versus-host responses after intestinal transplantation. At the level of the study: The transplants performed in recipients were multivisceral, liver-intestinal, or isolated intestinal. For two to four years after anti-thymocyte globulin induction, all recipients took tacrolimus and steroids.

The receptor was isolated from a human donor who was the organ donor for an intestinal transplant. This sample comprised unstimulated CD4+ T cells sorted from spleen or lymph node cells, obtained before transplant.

The CDR3 nucleotides are TGTGCCAGCTCCAGCACCTCCTATAATTCACCCCTCCACTTT. Amino acid sequence: CASSSTSYNSPLHF. The gene calls are TRBV6-5 and TRBJ1-6; D is ambiguous. V lost 8 bases, J lost 0 bases, and 8 bases lay in between. Per the germline V gene, CDR1 is MNHEY and CDR2 is SVGAGI. This CDR3 has 14 amino acids.